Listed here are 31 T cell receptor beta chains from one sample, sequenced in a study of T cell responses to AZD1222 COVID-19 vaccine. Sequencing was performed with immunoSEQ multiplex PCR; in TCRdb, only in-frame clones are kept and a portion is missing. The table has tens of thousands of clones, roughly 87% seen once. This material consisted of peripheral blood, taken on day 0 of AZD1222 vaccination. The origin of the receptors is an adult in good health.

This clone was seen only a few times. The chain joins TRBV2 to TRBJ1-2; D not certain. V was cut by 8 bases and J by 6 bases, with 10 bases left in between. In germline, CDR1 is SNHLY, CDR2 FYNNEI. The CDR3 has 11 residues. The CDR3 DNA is TGTGCCAGCGAGTTTGTAGATGGCTACACCTTC. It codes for CASEFVDGYTF. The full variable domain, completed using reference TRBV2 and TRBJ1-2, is EPEVTQTPSHQVTQMGQEVILRCVPISNHLYFYWYRQILGQKVEFLVSFYNNEISEKSEIFDDQFSVERPDGSNFTLKIRSTKLEDSAMYFCASEFVDGYTFGSGTRLTVV.

The DNA of the CDR3 is TGTGCCAGCAGTGTAACGGGGGGCGGCACCGGGGAGCTGTTTTTT. This sequence encodes CASSVTGGGTGELFF. The rearrangement links TRBV2 to TRBJ2-2; D possibly corresponds to TRBD2 (7 bases). The CDR3 consists of 15 residues. Trimming cost V 4 bases and J 4 bases, with 13 bases left between them. Germline assignment: CDR1 SNHLY and CDR2 FYNNEI.

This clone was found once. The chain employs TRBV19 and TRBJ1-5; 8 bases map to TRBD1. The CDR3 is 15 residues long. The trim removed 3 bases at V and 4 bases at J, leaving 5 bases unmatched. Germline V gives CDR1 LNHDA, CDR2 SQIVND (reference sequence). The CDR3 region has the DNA TGTGCCAGTAGTATCGGACAGGGTTCGAATCAGCCCCAGCATTTT. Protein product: CASSIGQGSNQPQHF.

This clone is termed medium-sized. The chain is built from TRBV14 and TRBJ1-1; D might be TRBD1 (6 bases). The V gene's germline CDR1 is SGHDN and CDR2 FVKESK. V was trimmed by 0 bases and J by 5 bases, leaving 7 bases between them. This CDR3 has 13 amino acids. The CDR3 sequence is CASSQERGTEAFF. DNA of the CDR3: TGTGCCAGCAGCCAAGAGAGGGGGACTGAAGCTTTCTTT.

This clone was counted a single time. CDR3 nucleotide sequence: TGCAGCGTTGTGCCTGGACAGGGAGAAAAACTGTTTTTT. Amino acid sequence: CSVVPGQGEKLFF. V usage is TRBV29-1 and J usage is TRBJ1-4, with TRBD1 matching 8 bases. The germline gives CDR1 SQVTM, CDR2 ANQGSEA. The CDR3 has 13 amino acids. V lost 4 bases and J lost 8; bases outside the gene matches: 6.

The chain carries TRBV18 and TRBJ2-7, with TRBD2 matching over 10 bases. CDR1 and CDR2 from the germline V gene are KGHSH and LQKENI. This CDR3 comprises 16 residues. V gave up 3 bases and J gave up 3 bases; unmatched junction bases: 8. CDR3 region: CASSPEIAGGLYEQYF. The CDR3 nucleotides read TGTGCCAGCTCACCCGAGATAGCGGGGGGCCTCTACGAGCAGTACTTC.

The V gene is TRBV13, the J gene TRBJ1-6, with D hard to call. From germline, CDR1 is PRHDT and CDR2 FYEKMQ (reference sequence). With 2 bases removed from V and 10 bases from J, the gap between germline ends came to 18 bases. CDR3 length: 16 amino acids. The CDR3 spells CASSLYGVQSISPLHF. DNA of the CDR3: TGTGCCAGCAGCTTATATGGGGTCCAGTCGATATCACCCCTCCACTTT.

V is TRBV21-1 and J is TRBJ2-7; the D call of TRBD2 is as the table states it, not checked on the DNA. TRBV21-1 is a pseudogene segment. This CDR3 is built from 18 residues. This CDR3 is CASSKVKWSQLSSYEQYF. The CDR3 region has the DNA TGTGCCAGCAGCAAAGTTAAATGGAGCCAACTCAGCTCCTACGAGCAGTACTTC.

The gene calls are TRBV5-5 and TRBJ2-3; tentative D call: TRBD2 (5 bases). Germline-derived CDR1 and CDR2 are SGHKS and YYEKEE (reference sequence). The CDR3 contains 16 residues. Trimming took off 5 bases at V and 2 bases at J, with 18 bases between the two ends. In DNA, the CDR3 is TGTGCCAGCAGTTGGCAGAGGGATAAAGTCACAGATACGCAGTATTTT. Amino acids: CASSWQRDKVTDTQYF.

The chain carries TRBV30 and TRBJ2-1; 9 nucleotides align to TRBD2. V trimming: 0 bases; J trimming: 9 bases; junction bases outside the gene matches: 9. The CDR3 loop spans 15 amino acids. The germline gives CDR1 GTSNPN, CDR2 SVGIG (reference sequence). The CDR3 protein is CAWSVFAGGPSEQFF. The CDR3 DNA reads TGTGCCTGGAGTGTGTTTGCGGGGGGGCCAAGTGAGCAGTTCTTC. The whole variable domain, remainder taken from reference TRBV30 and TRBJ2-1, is SQTIHQWPATLVQPVGSPLSLECTVEGTSNPNLYWYRQAAGRGLQLLFYSVGIGQISSEVPQNLSASRPQDRQFILSSKKLLLSDSGFYLCAWSVFAGGPSEQFFGPGTRLTVL.

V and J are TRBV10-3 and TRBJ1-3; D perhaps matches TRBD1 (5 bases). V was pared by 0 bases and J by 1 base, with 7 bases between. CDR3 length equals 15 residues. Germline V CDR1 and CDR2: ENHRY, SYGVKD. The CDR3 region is CAISESAGSGNTIYF. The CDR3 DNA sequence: TGTGCCATCAGTGAGTCTGCAGGGTCTGGAAACACCATATATTTT.

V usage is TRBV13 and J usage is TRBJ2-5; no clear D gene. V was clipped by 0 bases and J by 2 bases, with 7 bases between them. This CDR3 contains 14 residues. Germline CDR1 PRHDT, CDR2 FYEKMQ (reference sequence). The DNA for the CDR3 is TGTGCCAGCAGCTTAGGGCACGGACAAGAGACCCAGTACTTC. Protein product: CASSLGHGQETQYF.

The CDR3 protein is CAWSLAEAFF. The CDR3 DNA reads as TGTGCCTGGAGTTTGGCAGAAGCTTTCTTT. The chain combines TRBV30 with TRBJ1-1; unclear D gene. The germline V gene encodes CDR1 GTSNPN and CDR2 SVGIG (reference sequence). The V end lost 2 bases, the J end lost 8 bases, and 6 bases lay between the germline ends. The CDR3 consists of 10 residues.

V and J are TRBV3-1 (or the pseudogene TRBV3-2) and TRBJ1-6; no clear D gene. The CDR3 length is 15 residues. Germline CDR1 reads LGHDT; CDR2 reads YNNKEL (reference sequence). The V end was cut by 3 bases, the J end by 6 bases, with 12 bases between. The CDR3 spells CASSQFDRSNSPLHF. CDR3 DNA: TGTGCCAGCAGCCAGTTCGACCGAAGTAATTCACCCCTCCACTTT.

Written as DNA, the CDR3 is TGTGCCAGCAGTAACGGGGCGGGCTACACCTTC. Amino acids: CASSNGAGYTF. V is TRBV12-3 or TRBV12-4 and J is TRBJ1-2; a possible D gene is TRBD1 (5 bases). V lost 5 bases to trimming and J lost 8 bases, with 9 bases between them. The CDR3 consists of 11 residues.

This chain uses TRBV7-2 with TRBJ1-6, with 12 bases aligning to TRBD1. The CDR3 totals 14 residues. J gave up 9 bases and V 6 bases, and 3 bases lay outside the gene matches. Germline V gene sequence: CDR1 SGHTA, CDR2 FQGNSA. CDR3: CASRGTGGGSPLHF. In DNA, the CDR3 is TGTGCCAGCAGAGGGACAGGGGGCGGTTCACCCCTCCACTTT. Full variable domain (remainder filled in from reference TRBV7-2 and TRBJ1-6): GAGVSQSPSNKVTEKGKDVELRCDPISGHTALYWYRQSLGQGLEFLIYFQGNSAPDKSGLPSDRFSAERTGGSVSTLTIQRTQQEDSAVYLCASRGTGGGSPLHFGNGTRLTVT.

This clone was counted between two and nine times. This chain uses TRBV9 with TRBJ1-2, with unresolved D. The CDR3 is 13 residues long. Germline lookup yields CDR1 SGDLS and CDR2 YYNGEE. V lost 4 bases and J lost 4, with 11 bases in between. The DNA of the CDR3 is TGTGCCAGCAGCCGAGCCGCCTCCTATGGCTACACCTTC. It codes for CASSRAASYGYTF.

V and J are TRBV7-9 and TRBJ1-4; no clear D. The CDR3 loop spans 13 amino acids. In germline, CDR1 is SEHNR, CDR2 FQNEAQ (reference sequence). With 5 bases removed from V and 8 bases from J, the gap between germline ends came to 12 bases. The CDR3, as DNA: TGTGCCAGCAGCCCCCGCGGTTTGGAAAAACTGTTTTTT. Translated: CASSPRGLEKLFF.

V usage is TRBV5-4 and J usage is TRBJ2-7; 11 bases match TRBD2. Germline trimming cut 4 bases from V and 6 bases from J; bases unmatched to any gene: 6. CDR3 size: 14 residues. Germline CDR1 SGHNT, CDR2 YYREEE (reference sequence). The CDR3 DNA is TGTGCCAGCAGCCCGGGACTAGCGGAAAGCGAGCAGTACTTC. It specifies CASSPGLAESEQYF.

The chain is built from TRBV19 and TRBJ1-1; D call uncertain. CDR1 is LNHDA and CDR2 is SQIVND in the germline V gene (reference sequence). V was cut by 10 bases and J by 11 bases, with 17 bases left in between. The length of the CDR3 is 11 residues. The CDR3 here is CAMPPPLGAFF. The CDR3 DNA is TGTGCCATGCCGCCCCCTCTGGGCGCTTTCTTT.

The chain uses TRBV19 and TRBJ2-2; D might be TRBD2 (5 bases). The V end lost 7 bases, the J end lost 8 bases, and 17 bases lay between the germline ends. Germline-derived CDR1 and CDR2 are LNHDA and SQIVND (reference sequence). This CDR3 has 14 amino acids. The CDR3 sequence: CASNEGTLGGELFF. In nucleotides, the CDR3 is TGTGCCAGTAACGAGGGAACATTGGGGGGGGAGCTGTTTTTT.

The CDR3 protein is CASSLVWGETQYF. The CDR3 nucleotides read TGTGCCAGCAGCTTAGTTTGGGGGGAGACCCAGTACTTC. J is TRBJ2-5 and V is TRBV7-8, with D possibly being TRBD1 or TRBD2 (5 bases each). The length of the CDR3 is 13 residues. In germline, CDR1 is SGHVS, CDR2 FQNEAQ. Trimming took 1 base from V and 5 from J, leaving 8 bases between them.

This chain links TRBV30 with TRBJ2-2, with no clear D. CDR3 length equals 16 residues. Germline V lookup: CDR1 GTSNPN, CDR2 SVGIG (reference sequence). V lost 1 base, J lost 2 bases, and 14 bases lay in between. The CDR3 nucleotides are TGTGCCTGGAGTGAAGATCCGGTCTTTAACACCGGGGAGCTGTTTTTT. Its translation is CAWSEDPVFNTGELFF.

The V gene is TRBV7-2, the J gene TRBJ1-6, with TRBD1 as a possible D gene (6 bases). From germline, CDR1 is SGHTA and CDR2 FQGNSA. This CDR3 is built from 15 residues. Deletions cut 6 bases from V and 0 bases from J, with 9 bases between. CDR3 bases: TGTGCCAGCAGGCAGGGGAGCTCCTATAATTCACCCCTCCACTTT. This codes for CASRQGSSYNSPLHF.

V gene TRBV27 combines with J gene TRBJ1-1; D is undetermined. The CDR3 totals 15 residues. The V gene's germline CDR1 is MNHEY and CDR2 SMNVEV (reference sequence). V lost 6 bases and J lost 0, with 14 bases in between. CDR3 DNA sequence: TGTGCCAGCAGCAACAAAGGACTGATGAACACTGAAGCTTTCTTT. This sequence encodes CASSNKGLMNTEAFF.

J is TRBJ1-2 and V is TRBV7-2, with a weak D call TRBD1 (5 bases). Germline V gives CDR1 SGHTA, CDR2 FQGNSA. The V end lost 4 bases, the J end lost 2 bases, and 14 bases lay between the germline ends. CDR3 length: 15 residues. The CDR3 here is CASSSRVGTNYGYTF. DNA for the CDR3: TGTGCCAGCAGCTCCCGAGTCGGGACCAACTATGGCTACACCTTC.

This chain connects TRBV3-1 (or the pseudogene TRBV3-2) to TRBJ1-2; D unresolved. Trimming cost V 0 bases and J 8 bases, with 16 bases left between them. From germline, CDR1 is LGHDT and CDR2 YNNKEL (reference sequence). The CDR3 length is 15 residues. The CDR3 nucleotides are TGTGCCAGCAGCCAAGATGTCACCGGGCTCCTCGGCTACACCTTC. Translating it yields CASSQDVTGLLGYTF.

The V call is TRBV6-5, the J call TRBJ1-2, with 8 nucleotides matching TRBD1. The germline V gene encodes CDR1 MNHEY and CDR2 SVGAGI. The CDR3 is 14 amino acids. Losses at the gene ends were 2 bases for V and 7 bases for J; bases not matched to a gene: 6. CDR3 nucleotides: TGTGCCAGCAGTTACCGACAGGGGCTACGTGGCTACACCTTC. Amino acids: CASSYRQGLRGYTF.

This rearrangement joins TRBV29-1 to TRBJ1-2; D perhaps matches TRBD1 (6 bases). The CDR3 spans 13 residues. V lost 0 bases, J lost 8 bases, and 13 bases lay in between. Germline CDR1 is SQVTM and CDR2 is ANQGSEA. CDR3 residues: CSVEEKGGLGYTF. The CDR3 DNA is TGCAGCGTTGAAGAGAAAGGGGGTCTCGGCTACACCTTC.

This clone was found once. The CDR3, as DNA: TGTGCCAGCAGCCACCGGGACAGGCTAGCTAACTATGGCTACACCTTC. This sequence encodes CASSHRDRLANYGYTF. The chain combines TRBV4-2 with TRBJ1-2; 8 bases agree with TRBD1. J lost 0 bases, V lost 3 bases, and 6 bases had no gene match. CDR1 is LGHNA, CDR2 YNFKEQ, per germline. The CDR3 runs 16 residues.

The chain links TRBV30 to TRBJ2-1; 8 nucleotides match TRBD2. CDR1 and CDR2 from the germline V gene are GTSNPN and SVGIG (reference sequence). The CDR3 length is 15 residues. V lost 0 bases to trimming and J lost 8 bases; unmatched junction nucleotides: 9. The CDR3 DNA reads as TGTGCCTGGAGTGTACGGGGACTAGTCGGAGATGAGCAGTTCTTC. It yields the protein CAWSVRGLVGDEQFF.